This T cell receptor (beta chain) comes out of a study of vaccination and CD4 T cells after COVID-19. Study background: Overlapping spike peptides served as the stimulus for the cells. These peptides came from SARS-CoV-2 and from the common cold coronaviruses HCoV-NL63, HCoV-OC43 and HCoV-229E. Study-level points and caveats: Spike mono-reactivity applied to 304 of 307 vaccine-specific clones detected in convalescent patients. Clonotypes reactive to SARS-CoV-2 had a median that went up from 21 to 38, but not significantly.

Treatment specified: approximately 9-day PBMC culture with coronavirus spike peptide pools or control peptides (ViraFEST assay). During the years 2011-2018, before the COVID-19 pandemic, the unexposed donor's CD4+ T cells were collected. Sequenced with the Oncomine TCR Beta short-read assay was DNA taken from cultured CD4+ T cells. TCRdb reprocessed the PCR reads with MiXCR, giving one entry per CDR3 protein. Of 8,500 to 10,000 distinct CDR3 sequences in the sample, around three fifths were seen once. With regard to this clonotype: Its antigen is not known.

The V gene lost 3 bases and the J gene lost 1 base, with 6 bases spanning the gap. CDR3 length equals 13 residues. The sequenced material came from CD4+ T cells from blood, cultured in vitro. J is TRBJ1-2 and V is TRBV12-3 or TRBV12-4, with D hard to call. The source of this sequence is a human donor in good health. The DNA for the CDR3 is TGTGCCAGCAGTTTTAACGGTAACTATGGCTACACCTTC. Amino acid sequence: CASSFNGNYGYTF.